These T cell receptor beta chains were read from a single sample in a study of blood T cells in healthy people across ages. TCRdb re-called the 5' RACE reads through MiXCR, storing one row per CDR3 protein. The data contain about 830,000 distinct CDR3 sequences, about 62% of them singletons. Source material: blood. These receptors were taken from a young man in good health. CDR3s include the opening cysteine and the closing phenylalanine or tryptophan. D genes are given only for firm matches. Size is omitted from some rows. Given values are once, few, many or a class for expanded clones.

NA,TRBJ2-1,TRBV7-9,NA,CASSSPLGHGSSYNEQFF,TGTGCCAGCAGCTCCCCCCTCGGCCACGGAAGCTCCTACAATGAGCAGTTCTTC
NA,TRBJ1-5,TRBV7-9,NA,CASSLEGRDDQPQHF,TGTGCCAGCAGCTTAGAGGGCAGGGACGATCAGCCCCAGCATTTT
NA,TRBJ2-7,TRBV7-2,NA,CASTPRVLDEQYF,TGTGCCAGCACCCCTCGGGTTCTAGACGAGCAGTACTTC
NA,TRBJ2-5,TRBV5-6,NA,CASSLWSPVTQYF,TGTGCCAGCAGCTTGTGGTCCCCCGTGACCCAGTACTTC
NA,TRBJ2-7,TRBV5-4,TRBD2,CASSLPSSGRYEQYF,TGTGCCAGCAGCTTGCCGTCTAGCGGGAGGTACGAGCAGTACTTC
few,TRBJ1-2,TRBV20-1,NA,CSARTSGLGYTF,TGCAGTGCTAGAACCTCCGGGCTAGGCTACACCTTC
NA,TRBJ2-5,TRBV20-1,NA,CSARLLLGAGETQYF,TGCAGTGCTAGACTCCTCCTCGGAGCGGGAGAGACCCAGTACTTC
NA,TRBJ1-6,TRBV27,NA,CASSTSGTWNSPLHF,TGTGCCAGCAGCACCTCTGGGACCTGGAATTCACCCCTCCACTTT
NA,TRBJ2-3,TRBV5-5,NA,CASSADVDTQYF,TGTGCCAGCAGCGCCGACGTAGATACGCAGTATTTT
NA,TRBJ2-5,TRBV11-1,NA,CASSLQAGIETQYF,TGTGCCAGCAGCTTACAAGCTGGCATAGAGACCCAGTACTTC
NA,TRBJ1-1,TRBV29-1,NA,CSASRDAPEAFF,TGCAGCGCAAGCAGGGATGCCCCTGAAGCTTTCTTT
NA,TRBJ2-7,TRBV29-1,TRBD1,CSATLGQGAGEQYF,TGCAGCGCAACCTTAGGACAGGGGGCAGGGGAGCAGTACTTC
few,TRBJ1-2,TRBV29-1,NA,CSADGQHYGYTF,TGCAGCGCTGACGGACAGCATTATGGCTACACCTTC
NA,TRBJ2-7,TRBV12-3/TRBV12-4,TRBD1,CASSLKGATYEQYF,TGTGCCAGCAGTTTAAAGGGGGCTACCTACGAGCAGTACTTC
NA,TRBJ2-2,TRBV20-1,NA,CSASDAQANTGELFF,TGCAGTGCTTCCGACGCCCAGGCGAACACCGGGGAGCTGTTTTTT
few,TRBJ2-7,TRBV6-2/TRBV6-3,TRBD1,CASSFGPGTGPYEQYF,TGTGCCAGCAGTTTTGGGCCTGGGACAGGACCCTACGAGCAGTACTTC
NA,TRBJ2-5,TRBV20-1,TRBD1,CSLKTGGRETQYF,TGCAGCCTCAAGACAGGGGGCCGGGAGACCCAGTACTTC
NA,TRBJ1-2,TRBV7-8,NA,CASSLSRPADYGYTF,TGTGCCAGCAGCTTAAGCAGGCCCGCGGACTATGGCTACACCTTC
NA,TRBJ1-2,TRBV5-1,NA,CASSVVAGDGYTF,TGCGCCAGCAGCGTGGTGGCAGGGGATGGCTACACCTTC
NA,TRBJ2-3,TRBV7-2,TRBD2,CASSLVAGGSDTQYF,TGTGCCAGCAGCTTAGTAGCGGGAGGAAGCGATACGCAGTATTTT
NA,TRBJ1-5,TRBV27,NA,CASSLGGPQPQHF,TGTGCCAGCAGTTTGGGGGGGCCCCAGCCCCAGCATTTT
many,TRBJ1-6,TRBV25-1,TRBD1,CASSEDRGNSPLHF,TGTGCCAGCAGTGAGGACAGGGGTAATTCACCCCTCCACTTT
few,TRBJ2-7,TRBV5-1,NA,CASLRTLFHEQYF,TGCGCCAGCCTTAGGACACTCTTTCACGAGCAGTACTTC
NA,TRBJ2-7,TRBV10-3,NA,CAISDGRSSYEQYF,TGTGCCATCAGTGATGGGAGAAGCTCCTACGAGCAGTACTTC
NA,TRBJ2-5,TRBV29-1,NA,CSVALAQETQYF,TGCAGCGTTGCCCTAGCCCAAGAGACCCAGTACTTC
NA,TRBJ1-1,TRBV10-3,NA,CATVATGQLNTEAFF,TGTGCCACCGTTGCGACAGGACAGTTGAACACTGAAGCTTTCTTT
few,TRBJ2-7,TRBV7-2,NA,CASSLDRAALGEQYF,TGTGCCAGCAGCTTAGACCGAGCGGCGTTGGGCGAGCAGTACTTC
NA,TRBJ1-6,TRBV7-6,TRBD1,CASSPADRGASYNSPLHF,TGTGCCAGCAGCCCGGCGGACAGGGGGGCGTCCTATAATTCACCCCTCCACTTT
NA,TRBJ2-3,TRBV5-1,NA,CASRPISTARDTQYF,TGCGCCAGCAGGCCTATTAGTACCGCACGAGATACGCAGTATTTT
NA,TRBJ2-5,TRBV20-1,NA,CSAGRQGLRSETQYF,TGCAGTGCCGGGAGACAGGGCCTAAGGAGCGAGACCCAGTACTTC
few,TRBJ2-6,TRBV7-2,TRBD2,CASSFQSGEAGANVLTF,TGTGCCAGCAGCTTCCAGAGCGGGGAGGCTGGGGCCAACGTCCTGACTTTC
NA,TRBJ2-3,TRBV4-3,TRBD2,CASSQETSGANTQYF,TGCGCCAGCAGCCAAGAGACTAGCGGTGCTAATACGCAGTATTTT
NA,TRBJ2-7,TRBV6-2/TRBV6-3,TRBD2,CATTTSRFEQYF,TGTGCCACGACGACTAGCAGGTTCGAGCAGTACTTC
NA,TRBJ2-7,TRBV5-1,NA,CASSFLKSSYEQYF,TGCGCCAGCAGTTTTCTTAAGAGCTCCTACGAGCAGTACTTC
NA,TRBJ1-2,TRBV28,NA,CASGPVRDILLYGYTF,TGTGCCAGCGGCCCGGTCCGGGACATCCTTCTCTATGGCTACACCTTC
NA,TRBJ1-2,TRBV12-3/TRBV12-4,TRBD1,CASSSGPNMLRGLLYGYTF,TGTGCCAGCAGTTCCGGGCCCAACATGCTCAGGGGGCTTCTCTATGGCTACACCTTC
once,TRBJ2-7,TRBV7-8,NA,CASSLAPGNPSYEQYF,TGTGCCAGCAGCTTAGCGCCCGGGAACCCATCCTACGAGCAGTACTTC
NA,TRBJ2-7,TRBV7-8,NA,CASSRDLYEQYF,TGTGCCAGCAGCCGGGACTTATACGAGCAGTACTTC
many,TRBJ2-5,TRBV7-2,NA,CASSFDRFQETQYF,TGTGCCAGCAGCTTCGACAGGTTCCAAGAGACCCAGTACTTC
few,TRBJ2-7,TRBV4-2,TRBD1,CASSQGQLTYEQYF,TGTGCCAGCAGCCAGGGACAGCTTACCTACGAGCAGTACTTC
NA,TRBJ2-1,TRBV11-3,NA,CASSGEEGNEQFF,TGTGCCAGCAGCGGTGAGGAGGGGAATGAGCAGTTCTTC
NA,TRBJ2-1,TRBV5-5,NA,CASSFLGGVRNEQFF,TGTGCCAGCAGCTTTCTGGGCGGGGTGAGGAATGAGCAGTTCTTC
few,TRBJ2-1,TRBV20-1,NA,CSARSGPSYNEQFF,TGCAGTGCTAGATCCGGGCCCTCCTACAATGAGCAGTTCTTC
NA,TRBJ1-5,TRBV3-1,NA,CASSQGPQGNQPQHF,TGTGCCAGCAGCCAAGGCCCCCAAGGCAATCAGCCCCAGCATTTT
NA,TRBJ2-5,TRBV7-9,TRBD1,CASSSGQGMAQETQYF,TGTGCCAGCAGCTCTGGACAGGGGATGGCCCAAGAGACCCAGTACTTC
NA,TRBJ2-5,TRBV13,NA,CASSHSPGPGGETQYF,TGTGCCAGCAGCCATTCCCCCGGACCCGGAGGGGAGACCCAGTACTTC
NA,TRBJ2-1,TRBV27,NA,CASSLSYGASYNEQFF,TGTGCCAGCAGTTTATCTTACGGGGCCAGCTACAATGAGCAGTTCTTC
NA,TRBJ2-1,TRBV5-1,TRBD2,CASSASGADEQFF,TGCGCCAGCAGCGCCAGCGGGGCCGATGAGCAGTTCTTC
NA,TRBJ1-1,TRBV21-1,NA,CASLTKLNTEAFF,TGTGCCAGTCTCACGAAGTTGAACACTGAAGCTTTCTTT
NA,TRBJ1-2,TRBV14,NA,CASSQDRRPLHGYTF,TGTGCCAGCAGCCAAGATCGGCGACCTTTACATGGCTACACCTTC
NA,TRBJ2-7,TRBV4-3,NA,CASSQEGTFYEQYF,TGCGCCAGCAGCCAAGAGGGCACGTTTTACGAGCAGTACTTC
few,TRBJ2-7,TRBV20-1,NA,CSARGGRSYEQYF,TGCAGTGCTAGAGGCGGACGGAGCTACGAGCAGTACTTC
NA,TRBJ2-4,TRBV5-1,NA,CASSLPRGRQDKNIQYF,TGCGCCAGCAGCTTACCTAGGGGTCGGCAGGACAAAAACATTCAGTACTTC
NA,TRBJ1-1,TRBV4-3,TRBD1,CASEGQGSAEAFF,TGCGCCAGCGAGGGACAGGGATCGGCTGAAGCTTTCTTT
NA,TRBJ2-5,TRBV7-2,NA,CASSGFRGRDQETQYF,TGTGCCAGCAGCGGTTTTAGAGGACGGGACCAAGAGACCCAGTACTTC